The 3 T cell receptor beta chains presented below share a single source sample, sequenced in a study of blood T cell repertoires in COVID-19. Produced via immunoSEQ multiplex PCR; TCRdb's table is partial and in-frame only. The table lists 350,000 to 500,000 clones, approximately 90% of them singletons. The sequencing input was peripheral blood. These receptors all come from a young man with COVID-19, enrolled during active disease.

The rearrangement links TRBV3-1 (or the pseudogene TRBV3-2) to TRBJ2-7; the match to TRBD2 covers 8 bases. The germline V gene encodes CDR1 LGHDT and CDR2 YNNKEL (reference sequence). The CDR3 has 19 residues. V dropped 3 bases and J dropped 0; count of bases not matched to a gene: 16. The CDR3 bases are TGTGCCAGCAGCCATCGACAGGCAGCGGGGGTGCCACTCTCCTACGAGCAGTACTTC. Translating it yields CASSHRQAAGVPLSYEQYF.

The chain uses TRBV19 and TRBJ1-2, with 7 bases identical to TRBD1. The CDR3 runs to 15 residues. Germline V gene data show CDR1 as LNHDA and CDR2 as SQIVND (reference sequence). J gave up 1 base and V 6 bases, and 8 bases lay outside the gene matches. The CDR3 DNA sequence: TGTGCCAGTAGGGGCCCGGGACAGAGTAACTATGGCTACACCTTC. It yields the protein CASRGPGQSNYGYTF.

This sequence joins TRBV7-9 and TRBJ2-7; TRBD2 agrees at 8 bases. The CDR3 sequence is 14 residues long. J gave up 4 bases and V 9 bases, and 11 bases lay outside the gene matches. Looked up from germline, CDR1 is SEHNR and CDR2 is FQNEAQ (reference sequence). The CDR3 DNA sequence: TGTGCCAGTGCACTAGCGGCGGGACCGTACGAGCAGTACTTC. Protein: CASALAAGPYEQYF.